This T cell receptor (beta chain) was sequenced in a study of shared clonotypes between healthy human individuals. Study-level points and caveats: Although depth was large, rarefaction showed that sequencing of the sorted subsets was incomplete. Larger richness was generally estimated for naive than memory subsets. Clonotypes shared by all four donors outscored non-shared clonotypes in generation probability.

All participating donors were Caucasian adults from Nashville, Tennessee. The germline gives CDR1 SGHRS, CDR2 YFSETQ. V gave up 5 bases and J gave up 7 bases; unmatched junction bases: 8. CDR3 length: 15 amino acids. Profiling relied on immunoSEQ multiplex PCR, and the TCRdb table lists in-frame clones only, not all of them. This sample has fewer than 3 million clones; 85% to 95% occur once, and the top ten carry approximately 0.4%. In regard to this clone: The antigen is not known.

Sample: naive CD4+ T cells from PBMCs. Sample subset: CD45RA+ positively selected. The sequence came from a man younger than 35 in good health. Some clones in this sample may be carry-over from other donors' samples. The chain links TRBV5-1 to TRBJ2-2; 10 bases are shared with TRBD1. In DNA form, the CDR3 reads TGCGCCAGCAGGCAGACAGGGGGCAGGATCGGGGAGCTGTTTTTT. Protein: CASRQTGGRIGELFF.